These T cell receptor beta chains were read from a single sample in a study of cytomegalovirus exposure and HLA in healthy donors. Data came from immunoSEQ multiplex PCR; TCRdb stores just in-frame clones and leaves some out. The sample carries roughly 160,000 clones, 80% recorded once. The sequenced sample was PBMCs. The source is a man younger than 40 in good health and CMV-seronegative. Both conserved end residues are part of each CDR3. D genes are given only for firm matches. Size values are once, few and many counts, or a class for expanded clones, and some rows have none.

cdr3_aa cdr3_nt clone_size v_call d_call j_call
CASARVLNTEAFF TGTGCCAGCGCCAGGGTACTGAACACTGAAGCTTTCTTT - TRBV6-5 - TRBJ1-1
CASSPTGSAYNEQFF TGTGCCAGCAGCCCGACGGGGTCCGCGTACAATGAGCAGTTCTTC - TRBV5-6 - TRBJ2-1
CASSDLGQDYEQYF TGTGCCAGCAGTGACTTAGGACAGGACTACGAGCAGTACTTC - TRBV6-1 TRBD1 TRBJ2-7
CASSQEPTGGRENIQYF TGTGCCAGCAGCCAAGAGCCTACAGGGGGCAGGGAAAACATTCAGTACTTC few TRBV4-2 TRBD1 TRBJ2-4
CASSLGGGGTEAFF TGTGCCAGCAGTCTCGGCGGGGGTGGCACTGAAGCTTTCTTT - TRBV7-3 - TRBJ1-1
CASSETGTNYGYTF TGTGCCAGCAGTGAGACAGGGACTAACTATGGCTACACCTTC - TRBV6-4 TRBD1 TRBJ1-2
CASSPTGLESPLHF TGTGCCAGCAGCCCGACGGGGTTGGAATCACCCCTCCACTTT - TRBV7-9 - TRBJ1-6
CASSIASGGRNNEQFF TGTGCCAGTAGTATAGCTAGCGGGGGTCGGAACAATGAGCAGTTCTTC - TRBV19 TRBD2 TRBJ2-1
CASSVGVGGGTNEQFF TGTGCCAGCAGCGTAGGAGTGGGCGGGGGAACCAATGAGCAGTTCTTC - TRBV9 TRBD2 TRBJ2-1
CASSINRERTF TGTGCCAGTAGTATAAACAGGGAAAGGACTTTT - TRBV19 - TRBJ1-3
CASSPSDMDTEAFF TGTGCCAGCTCACCATCCGACATGGACACTGAAGCTTTCTTT once TRBV18 - TRBJ1-1
CASSPGPGGYEQYF TGTGCCAGCTCACCCGGACCAGGGGGCTACGAGCAGTACTTC - TRBV18 TRBD1 TRBJ2-7
CASSETGGVWNTEAFF TGTGCCAGCAGTGAAACAGGGGGCGTATGGAACACTGAAGCTTTCTTT - TRBV6-4 TRBD1 TRBJ1-1
CAWTSGRLEFF TGTGCCTGGACGAGCGGGAGATTGGAGTTCTTC - TRBV30 TRBD2 TRBJ2-1
CASSYVGRGKNNQPQHF TGTGCCAGCAGCTATGTAGGCCGGGGTAAGAACAATCAGCCCCAGCATTTT - TRBV5-4 - TRBJ1-5
CASSQSPGQGAYF TGTGCCAGCAGTCAAAGTCCGGGACAGGGTGCGTACTTC - TRBV7-3 TRBD1 TRBJ2-7
CASSPIKEEGNIQYF TGCGCCAGCAGCCCTATTAAGGAAGAGGGAAACATTCAGTACTTC - TRBV4-3 - TRBJ2-4
CASSPQGQGEEKLFF TGTGCCAGCTCACCCCAGGGACAGGGGGAAGAAAAACTGTTTTTT - TRBV18 TRBD1 TRBJ1-4
CASLRDPGNTIYF TGTGCCAGCCTCAGGGATCCCGGAAACACCATATATTTT - TRBV28 - TRBJ1-3
CASSEGWDSRDTQYF TGTGCCAGCAGCGAGGGGTGGGACTCAAGAGATACGCAGTATTTT once TRBV6-5 - TRBJ2-3
CASSFETGTEAFF TGTGCCAGCAGCTTTGAGACAGGCACTGAAGCTTTCTTT - TRBV7-9 - TRBJ1-1
CASSPLATGVNTEAFF TGTGCCAGCTCACCTCTCGCGACGGGGGTGAACACTGAAGCTTTCTTT - TRBV18 - TRBJ1-1
CASSVGSGGSYEQYF TGTGCCAGCAGCGTAGGAAGCGGGGGGTCCTACGAGCAGTACTTC - TRBV9 TRBD2 TRBJ2-7
CASSSSGTENTEAFF TGTGCCAGCAGCTCATCCGGGACAGAGAACACTGAAGCTTTCTTT - TRBV11-1 TRBD1 TRBJ1-1
CASRLTGNYETQYF TGTGCCAGCAGACTCACAGGGAATTACGAGACCCAGTACTTC - TRBV7-9 - TRBJ2-5
CASSDPFSGTSGPYDEQFF TGTGCCAGCAGTGACCCGTTCTCCGGGACTAGCGGACCCTACGATGAGCAGTTCTTC - TRBV6-4 TRBD2 TRBJ2-1
CASSINPHGNSPLHF TGTGCCAGTAGTATTAACCCCCACGGGAATTCACCCCTCCACTTT - TRBV19 - TRBJ1-6
CASILLGGRNTEAFF TGTGCCAGCATCCTTCTGGGAGGTCGGAACACTGAAGCTTTCTTT - TRBV7-9 - TRBJ1-1
CASSFVNGQGGTDTQYF TGTGCCAGCAGCTTCGTGAACGGACAGGGGGGCACAGATACGCAGTATTTT once TRBV5-6 TRBD1 TRBJ2-3
CASSVGASGGRAEQFF TGTGCCAGCAGCGTAGGGGCTAGCGGGGGTCGGGCGGAGCAGTTCTTC - TRBV9 TRBD2 TRBJ2-1
CASTYQAPGTDTQYF TGCGCCAGCACCTACCAAGCTCCGGGTACAGATACGCAGTATTTT - TRBV5-1 - TRBJ2-3